Described below is a single TCR beta chain sequence and its context. TCRdb's table, derived via immunoSEQ multiplex PCR, lists solely in-frame clones and lacks some. This sample has some 69,000 clones, with roughly four fifths found just once. This entry comes from a study of blood T cell repertoires in COVID-19. The TCR was taken from a woman aged 55 to 70 with acute or convalescent COVID-19. Sequencing used peripheral blood.

As DNA, the CDR3 is TGTGCCAGCAGATGGGACAGTGGCACAGATACGCAGTATTTT. Translation gives CASRWDSGTDTQYF. This chain uses TRBV6-5 with TRBJ2-3; 7 positions match TRBD1. J lost 1 base, V lost 6 bases, and 4 bases had no gene match. Germline-derived CDR1 and CDR2 are MNHEY and SVGAGI. CDR3 size: 14 residues.